Presented here are 9 T cell receptor beta chains from one specimen sequenced in a study of blood T cell repertoires in COVID-19. Method: immunoSEQ multiplex PCR; TCRdb's copy keeps in-frame clones and lacks some. The repertoire has about 140,000 clones, approximately 85% of them found once; the top ten carry about 2.8%. Sequenced: peripheral blood. The receptors come from a human donor with acute or convalescent COVID-19. The donor label of this sample is uncertain.

This clone showed up just once. This chain uses TRBV2 with TRBJ1-5, with a possible D match to TRBD1 (5 bases). The CDR3 is 14 amino acids. Trimming stripped 6 bases from V and 5 bases from J, with 14 bases between. The V gene's germline CDR1 is SNHLY and CDR2 FYNNEI. The CDR3: CASSGGARDQPQHF. The CDR3 region has the DNA TGTGCCAGCAGCGGCGGGGCTCGAGATCAGCCCCAGCATTTT.

This clone came up once. The chain employs TRBV4-1 and TRBJ2-1; 12 positions match TRBD2. The J segment lost 5 bases and the V segment lost 0 bases, leaving 11 bases of the junction unmatched. Germline CDR1 and CDR2: MGHRA and YSYEKL. This CDR3 contains 19 residues. The CDR3 DNA sequence: TGCGCCAGCAGCCAAGAAAGGCCTAGCGGGAGGGCCGGGGACAATGAGCAGTTCTTC. Translating it yields CASSQERPSGRAGDNEQFF.

The rearrangement uses TRBV28 and TRBJ2-7; no reliable D call. V lost 3 bases and J lost 6, with 9 bases in between. Germline-derived CDR1 and CDR2 are MDHEN and SYDVKM. CDR3 size: 12 residues. This chain's CDR3 is CASSFGSTEQYF. The CDR3 nucleotides are TGTGCCAGCAGTTTCGGGTCCACCGAGCAGTACTTC. Filled out from reference TRBV28 and TRBJ2-7, the complete variable domain reads DVKVTQSSRYLVKRTGEKVFLECVQDMDHENMFWYRQDPGLGLRLIYFSYDVKMKEKGDIPEGYSVSREKKERFSLILESASTNQTSMYLCASSFGSTEQYFGPGTRLTVT.

This chain uses TRBV27 with TRBJ1-1; 10 bases are shared with TRBD1. This CDR3 has 17 amino acids. Germline CDR1 and CDR2: MNHEY and SMNVEV (reference sequence). The ends lost 5 bases at V and 5 bases at J; junction bases unmatched: 14. CDR3 loop: CASSLQFQTGGRTEAFF. The CDR3 DNA reads TGTGCCAGCAGTCTACAATTCCAGACAGGGGGCCGAACTGAAGCTTTCTTT.

The rearrangement uses TRBV7-9 and TRBJ1-2; D is perhaps TRBD1 (5 bases). Per the germline V gene, CDR1 is SEHNR and CDR2 is FQNEAQ (reference sequence). This CDR3 comprises 15 residues. The V gene lost 1 base and the J gene lost 4 bases, with 13 bases spanning the gap. CDR3 DNA sequence: TGTGCCAGCAGCTTAGTATCTGGGGCTCCCTATGGCTACACCTTC. This encodes CASSLVSGAPYGYTF.

Only a few counts were recorded for this clone. The V call is TRBV5-4, the J call TRBJ1-5; possibly TRBD1 for D (5 bases). V was cut by 0 bases and J by 6 bases, with 10 bases left in between. Germline V gene sequence: CDR1 SGHNT, CDR2 YYREEE (reference sequence). The CDR3 loop spans 14 amino acids. The CDR3 is CASSLGGDGQPQHF. CDR3 DNA sequence: TGTGCCAGCAGCTTGGGGGGGGACGGTCAGCCCCAGCATTTT.

The chain couples TRBV11-2 to TRBJ2-4; perhaps TRBD2 as D (7 bases). Germline V gives CDR1 SGHAT, CDR2 FQNNGV. V gave up 7 bases and J gave up 1 base, with 20 bases separating them. CDR3 length equals 17 residues. CDR3 loop: CASNPRGGATAKNIQYF. The CDR3 DNA sequence: TGTGCCAGCAACCCTAGGGGGGGCGCGACGGCCAAAAACATTCAGTACTTC.

The chain has TRBV20-1 and TRBJ2-2; possibly TRBD2 for D (6 bases). The CDR3 length is 14 residues. Trimming removed 3 bases at V and 3 bases at J, with 11 bases between. Germline V gene lookup returns CDR1 DFQATT and CDR2 SNEGSKA (reference sequence). The CDR3 region is CSASPGGYTGELFF. In DNA form, the CDR3 reads TGCAGTGCTAGTCCCGGGGGATACACCGGGGAGCTGTTTTTT.

The rearrangement joins TRBV6-2 or TRBV6-3 to TRBJ1-6; D is uncertain. Trimming pared 2 bases from V and 0 bases from J, leaving 11 bases between. Germline V gene lookup returns CDR1 MNHEY and CDR2 SVGEGT. The CDR3 has 17 residues. The chain's CDR3 is CASSYDGKTSYNSPLHF. The CDR3 DNA sequence: TGTGCCAGCAGTTACGACGGGAAGACCTCCTATAATTCACCCCTCCACTTT.